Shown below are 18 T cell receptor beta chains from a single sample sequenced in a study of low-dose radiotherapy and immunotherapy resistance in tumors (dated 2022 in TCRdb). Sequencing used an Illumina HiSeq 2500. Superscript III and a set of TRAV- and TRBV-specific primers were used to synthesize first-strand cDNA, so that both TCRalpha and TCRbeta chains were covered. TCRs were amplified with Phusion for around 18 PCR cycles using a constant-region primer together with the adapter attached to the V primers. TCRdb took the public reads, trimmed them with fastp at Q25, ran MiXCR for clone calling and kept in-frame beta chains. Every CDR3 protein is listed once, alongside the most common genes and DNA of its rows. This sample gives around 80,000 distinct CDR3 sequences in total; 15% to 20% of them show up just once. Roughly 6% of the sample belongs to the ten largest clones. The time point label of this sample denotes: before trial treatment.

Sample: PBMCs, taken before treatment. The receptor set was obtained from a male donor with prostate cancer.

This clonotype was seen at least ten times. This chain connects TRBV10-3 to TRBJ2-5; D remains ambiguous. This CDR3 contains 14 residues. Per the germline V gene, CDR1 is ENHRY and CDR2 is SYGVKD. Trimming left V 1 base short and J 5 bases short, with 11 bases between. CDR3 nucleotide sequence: TGTGCCATCAGTGAGTTGGCAGTTGGGGAGACCCAGTACTTC. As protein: CAISELAVGETQYF.

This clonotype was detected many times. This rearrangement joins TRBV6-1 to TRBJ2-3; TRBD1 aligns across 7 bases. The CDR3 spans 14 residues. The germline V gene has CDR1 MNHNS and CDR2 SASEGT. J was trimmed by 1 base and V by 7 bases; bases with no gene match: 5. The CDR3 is CASTLDRGTDTQYF. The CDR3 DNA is TGTGCCAGCACCCTTGACAGGGGCACAGATACGCAGTATTTT.

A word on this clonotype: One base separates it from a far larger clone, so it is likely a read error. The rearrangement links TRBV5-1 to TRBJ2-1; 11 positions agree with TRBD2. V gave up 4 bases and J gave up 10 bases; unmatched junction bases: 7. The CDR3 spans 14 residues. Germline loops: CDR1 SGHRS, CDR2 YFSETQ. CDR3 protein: CASSQTSGGYEQFF. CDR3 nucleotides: TGCGCCAGCAGCCAAACTAGCGGGGGCTACGAGCAGTTCTTC.

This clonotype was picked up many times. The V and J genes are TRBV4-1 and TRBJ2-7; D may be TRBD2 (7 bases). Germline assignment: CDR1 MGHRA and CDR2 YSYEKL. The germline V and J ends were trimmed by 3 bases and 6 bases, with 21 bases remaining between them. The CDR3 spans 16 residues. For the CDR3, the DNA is TGCGCCAGCAGCCAGCTCCCGGGGGGCGCACAGGTCGAGCAGTACTTC. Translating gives CASSQLPGGAQVEQYF.

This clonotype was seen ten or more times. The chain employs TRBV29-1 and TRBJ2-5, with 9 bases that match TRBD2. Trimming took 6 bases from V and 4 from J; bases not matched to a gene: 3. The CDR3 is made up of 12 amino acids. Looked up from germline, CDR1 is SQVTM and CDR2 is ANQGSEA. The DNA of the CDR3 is TGCAGCGTGAGGACTAGCGTAGAGACCCAGTACTTC. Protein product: CSVRTSVETQYF.

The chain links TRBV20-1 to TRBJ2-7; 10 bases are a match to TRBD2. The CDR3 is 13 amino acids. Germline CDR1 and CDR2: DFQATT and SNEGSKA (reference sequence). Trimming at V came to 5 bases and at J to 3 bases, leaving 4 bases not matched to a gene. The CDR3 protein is CSASAGGLYEQYF. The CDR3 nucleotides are TGCAGTGCTTCAGCGGGGGGGCTCTACGAGCAGTACTTC.

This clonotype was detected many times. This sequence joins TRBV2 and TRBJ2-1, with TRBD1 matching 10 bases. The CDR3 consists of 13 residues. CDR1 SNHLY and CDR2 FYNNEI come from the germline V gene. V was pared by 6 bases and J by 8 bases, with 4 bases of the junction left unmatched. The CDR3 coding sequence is TGTGCCAGCAGGGGACAGGGGAAGGATGAGCAGTTCTTC. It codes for CASRGQGKDEQFF.

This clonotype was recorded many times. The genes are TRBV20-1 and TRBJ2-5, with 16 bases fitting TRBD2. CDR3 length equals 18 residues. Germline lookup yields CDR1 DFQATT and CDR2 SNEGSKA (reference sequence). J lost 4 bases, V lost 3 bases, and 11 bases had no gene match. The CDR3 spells CSASDPGLAGGNSETQYF. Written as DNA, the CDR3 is TGCAGTGCTAGTGACCCGGGACTAGCGGGGGGGAATTCAGAGACCCAGTACTTC.

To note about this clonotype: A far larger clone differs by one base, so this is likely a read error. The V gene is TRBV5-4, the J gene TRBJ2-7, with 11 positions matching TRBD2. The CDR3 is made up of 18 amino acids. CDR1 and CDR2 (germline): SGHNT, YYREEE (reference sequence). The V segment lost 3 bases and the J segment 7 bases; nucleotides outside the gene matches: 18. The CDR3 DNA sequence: TGTGCCAGCAGCTCCGGGACTAGCGGAACCCAAGCCCACAATGAGCAGTACTTC. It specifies CASSSGTSGTQAHNEQYF. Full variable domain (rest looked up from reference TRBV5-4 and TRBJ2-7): ETGVTQSPTHLIKTRGQQVTLRCSSQSGHNTVSWYQQALGQGPQFIFQYYREEENGRGNFPPRFSGLQFPNYSSELNVNALELDDSALYLCASSSGTSGTQAHNEQYFGPGTRLTVT.

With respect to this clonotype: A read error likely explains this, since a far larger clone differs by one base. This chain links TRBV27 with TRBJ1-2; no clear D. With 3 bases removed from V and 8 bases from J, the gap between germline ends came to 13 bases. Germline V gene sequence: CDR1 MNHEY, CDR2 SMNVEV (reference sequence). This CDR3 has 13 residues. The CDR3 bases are TGTGCCAGCAGTTTGGAGACCCGAAGGGGCTACACCTTC. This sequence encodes CASSLETRRGYTF.

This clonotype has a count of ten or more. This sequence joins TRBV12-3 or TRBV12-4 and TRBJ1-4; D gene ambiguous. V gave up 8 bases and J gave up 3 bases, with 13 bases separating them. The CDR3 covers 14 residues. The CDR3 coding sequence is TGTGCCAGCGCACCCAGGAGACCTAATGAAAAACTGTTTTTT. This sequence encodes CASAPRRPNEKLFF.

The CDR3 nucleotides read TGTGCCAGCAGCTCTCCCCAGGGGACGGCGGTAGGTCGAATAGGCACTGAAGCTTTCTTT. Translation: CASSSPQGTAVGRIGTEAFF. The chain links TRBV7-9 to TRBJ1-1, with D maybe TRBD1 (6 bases). The CDR3 covers 20 residues. Germline V gives CDR1 SEHNR, CDR2 FQNEAQ (reference sequence). V dropped 4 bases and J dropped 4 bases, with 31 bases sitting between them.

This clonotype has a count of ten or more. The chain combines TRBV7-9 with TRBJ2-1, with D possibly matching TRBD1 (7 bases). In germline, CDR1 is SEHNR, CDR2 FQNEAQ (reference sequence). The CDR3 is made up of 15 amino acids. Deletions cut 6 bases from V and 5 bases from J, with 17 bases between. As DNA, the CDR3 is TGTGCCAGCAGTCCAAACAGGGGCGGGAACAATGAGCAGTTCTTC. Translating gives CASSPNRGGNNEQFF. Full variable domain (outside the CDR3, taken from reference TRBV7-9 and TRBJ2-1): DTGVSQNPRHKITKRGQNVTFRCDPISEHNRLYWYRQTLGQGPEFLTYFQNEAQLEKSRLLSDRFSAERPKGSFSTLEIQRTEQGDSAMYLCASSPNRGGNNEQFFGPGTRLTVL.

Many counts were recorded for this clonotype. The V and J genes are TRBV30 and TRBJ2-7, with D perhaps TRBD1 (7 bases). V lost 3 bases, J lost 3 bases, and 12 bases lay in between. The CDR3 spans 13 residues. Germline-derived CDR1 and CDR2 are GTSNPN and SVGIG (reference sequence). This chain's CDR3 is CAWRYQGGYEQYF. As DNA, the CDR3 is TGTGCCTGGAGGTATCAGGGGGGCTACGAGCAGTACTTC.

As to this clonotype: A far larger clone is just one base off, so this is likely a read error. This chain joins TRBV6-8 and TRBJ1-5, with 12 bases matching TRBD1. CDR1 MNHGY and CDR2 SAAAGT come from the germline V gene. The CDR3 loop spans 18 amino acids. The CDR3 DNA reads TGTGCCAGCAGTCCCCGGGACAGGGGGCACCGTCGCAATCAGACCCAGCATTTT. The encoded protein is CASSPRDRGHRRNQTQHF.

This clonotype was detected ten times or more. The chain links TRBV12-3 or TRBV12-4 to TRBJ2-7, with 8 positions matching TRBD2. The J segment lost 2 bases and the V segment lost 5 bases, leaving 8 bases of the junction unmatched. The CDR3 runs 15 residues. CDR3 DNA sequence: TGTGCCAGCAGTCGCGGCGGGAGGCTCACCTACGAGCAGTACTTC. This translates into CASSRGGRLTYEQYF.

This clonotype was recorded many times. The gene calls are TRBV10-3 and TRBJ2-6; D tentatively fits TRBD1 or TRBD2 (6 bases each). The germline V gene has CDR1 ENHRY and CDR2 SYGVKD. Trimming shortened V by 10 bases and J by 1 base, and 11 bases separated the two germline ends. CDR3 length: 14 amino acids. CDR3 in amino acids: CATGAASGANVLTF. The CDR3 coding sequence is TGTGCCACGGGGGCAGCGTCTGGGGCCAACGTCCTGACTTTC.

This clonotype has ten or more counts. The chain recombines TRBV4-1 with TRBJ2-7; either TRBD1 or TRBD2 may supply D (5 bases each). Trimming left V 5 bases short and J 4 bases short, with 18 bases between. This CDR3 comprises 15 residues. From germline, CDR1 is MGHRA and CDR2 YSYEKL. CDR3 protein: CASSMRDGTLYEQYF. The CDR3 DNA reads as TGCGCCAGCAGCATGAGGGACGGAACCCTTTACGAGCAGTACTTC.